A selection of T cell receptor beta chains follows, all from one sample in a study of early T cells in non-severe SARS-CoV-2 infection. Each CDR3 protein gets one entry after TCRdb re-called the 5' RACE reads with MiXCR. The table lists about 27,000 distinct CDR3 sequences, 4.5% to 6% of them singletons. Sequenced sample: whole blood. All receptors come from an adult who was a healthcare worker with PCR-confirmed SARS-CoV-2 infection or an uninfected control (not recorded which). CDR3s include the opening cysteine and the closing phenylalanine or tryptophan. D genes are given only for firm matches. Clone sizes are given selectively: once, few, many, or a class where the clone is expanded.

>NA|TRBV7-6|NA|TRBJ1-1
TGTGTCAGCAGCACTTACCCTTCGAACACTGAAGCTTTCTTT
CVSSTYPSNTEAFF
>many|TRBV7-8|NA|TRBJ2-1
TGTGCCAGCAGCTTGTACACGGGACGGATGAGGAATGAGCAGTTCTTC
CASSLYTGRMRNEQFF
>many|TRBV28|NA|TRBJ1-1
TGTGCCAGCTGGTCGGGGGGAGGAGCTTTCTTT
CASWSGGGAFF
>few|TRBV5-4|NA|TRBJ2-5
TGTGCCAGCAGCAGGTCCCCGGGTGTTCAAGAGACCCAGTACTTC
CASSRSPGVQETQYF
>many|TRBV7-9|NA|TRBJ1-1
TGTGCCAGCAGCTTAATCGCGTTAAGGGGTAGCTTTTACACTGAAGCTTTCTTT
CASSLIALRGSFYTEAFF
>many|TRBV28|NA|TRBJ1-1
TGTGCCAGCAGTGGGACACCGAACACTGAAGCTTTCTTT
CASSGTPNTEAFF
>many|TRBV11-2|NA|TRBJ1-1
TGTGCCAGCAGCACCGGGGGCATAATAGGAGCTTTCTTT
CASSTGGIIGAFF
>many|TRBV20-1|TRBD2|TRBJ2-7
TGCAGTGCCGGGCTAGCGGGGACCGGGGGAGACGAGCAGTACTTC
CSAGLAGTGGDEQYF
>many|TRBV6-2/TRBV6-3|TRBD1|TRBJ1-2
TGTGCCAGCAGTGGACAGGGAAGTAACTATGGCTACACCTTC
CASSGQGSNYGYTF
>medium-sized|TRBV7-9|NA|TRBJ1-1
TGTGCCAGCAGCCTCCTCGGGGCCACTGAAGCTTTCTTT
CASSLLGATEAFF
>medium-sized|TRBV11-2|NA|TRBJ2-2
TGTGCCAGCAGCCGATCACGGGACATCGAGGGCACCGGGGAGCTGTTTTTT
CASSRSRDIEGTGELFF
>many|TRBV28|TRBD1|TRBJ1-1
TGTGCCAGCAGTTTAAAAGGATTGCGCACTTGGACAGGGGGAAAGGAAGCTTTCTTT
CASSLKGLRTWTGGKEAFF
>many|TRBV4-2|NA|TRBJ2-3
TGTGCCAGCAGCCAAGGAGCGAACGGGGTGGTCGCAGATACGCAGTATTTT
CASSQGANGVVADTQYF
>many|TRBV18|NA|TRBJ1-2
TGTGCCAGCTCACCCTCCCCAGGGGACTATGGCTACACCTTC
CASSPSPGDYGYTF
>many|TRBV28|NA|TRBJ2-1
TGTGCCAGCAGCACACTTGGGGGCGAGCAGTTCTTC
CASSTLGGEQFF
>NA|TRBV14|TRBD2|TRBJ2-7
TGTGCCAGCAGCCCCCTCGGGGGGTCGACAACCTACGAGCAGTACTTC
CASSPLGGSTTYEQYF
>many|TRBV27|NA|TRBJ1-1
TGTGCCAGCAGTCCGCAGGGGAACACTGAAGCTTTCTTT
CASSPQGNTEAFF
>NA|TRBV27|NA|TRBJ1-1
TGTGCCAGCAGTTTATCCCAGCAGGGCAAGAACACTGAAGCTTTCTTT
CASSLSQQGKNTEAFF
>NA|TRBV28|NA|TRBJ1-5
TGTGCCAGCAGACGGACAGAAAGCAATCAGCCCCAGCATTTT
CASRRTESNQPQHF
>few|TRBV11-3|NA|TRBJ1-1
TGTGCCAGCAGCTTAGACATGGGTCGGGAAGCTTTCTTT
CASSLDMGREAFF
>many|TRBV9|NA|TRBJ1-5
TGTGCCAGCAGCGTAGACCCCTATAGCAATCAGCCCCAGCATTTT
CASSVDPYSNQPQHF
>many|TRBV18|NA|TRBJ1-2
TGTGCCAGCTCACCTCGCGCGACAGGCGAGGAGTATGGCTACACCTTC
CASSPRATGEEYGYTF
>many|TRBV9|TRBD2|TRBJ2-7
TGTGCCAGCAGCGTCAATCCAACTGGACTAGCGGGAGAAAACGAGCAGTACTTC
CASSVNPTGLAGENEQYF
>medium-sized|TRBV12-3/TRBV12-4|NA|TRBJ2-7
TGTGCCAGCAGCCCTTATACCGAGCAGTACTTC
CASSPYTEQYF
>many|TRBV29-1|NA|TRBJ2-1
TGCAGCGTTGACAGGTACGGCAATGAGCAGTTCTTC
CSVDRYGNEQFF
>many|TRBV11-2|TRBD1|TRBJ2-1
TGTGCCAGCAGCTCGAACAGGGGGCGAGACAATGAGCAGTTCTTC
CASSSNRGRDNEQFF
>NA|TRBV28|TRBD2|TRBJ2-7
TGTGCCAGCAGTTTCCAACTAGCGGCCCGCGAGCAGTACTTC
CASSFQLAAREQYF
>NA|TRBV7-7|NA|TRBJ1-6
TGTGCTAGCAGCCTGACAGAGAATTCACCCCTCCACTTT
CASSLTENSPLHF
>many|TRBV18|NA|TRBJ1-5
TGTGCCAGCTCACCAAAGGGGGGCAACGATCAGCCCCAGCATTTT
CASSPKGGNDQPQHF
>NA|TRBV29-1|NA|TRBJ2-5
TGCAGCGTCCTTGAAATTCAAGAGACCCAGTACTTC
CSVLEIQETQYF
>NA|TRBV30|TRBD2|TRBJ2-4
TGTGCCTTCCGGACTAGCGGGCTAGCCAAAAACATTCAGTACTTC
CAFRTSGLAKNIQYF
>many|TRBV12-3/TRBV12-4|NA|TRBJ1-5
TGTGCCAGCAGTTTAGTCACCGAAGATCAGCCCCAGCATTTT
CASSLVTEDQPQHF
>NA|TRBV7-6|TRBD1|TRBJ2-1
TGTGCCAGCAGCCCAGGGGGCAATGAGCAGTTCTTC
CASSPGGNEQFF
>many|TRBV28|NA|TRBJ2-7
TGTGCCAGCAGTAGGGGTTACGAGCAGTACTTC
CASSRGYEQYF
>many|TRBV12-3/TRBV12-4|NA|TRBJ2-7
TGTGCCAGCAGTTTACGAAGCCAGGCCTACGAGCAGTACTTC
CASSLRSQAYEQYF
>NA|TRBV7-2|NA|TRBJ2-7
TGTGCCAGCAGCGACACTTACGAGCAGTACTTC
CASSDTYEQYF
>many|TRBV11-2|NA|TRBJ2-4
TGTGCCAGCAGCCCCGGGGCGGGGCGGGTGAGGCGTGGCAAAAACATTCAGTACTTC
CASSPGAGRVRRGKNIQYF
>NA|TRBV12-3/TRBV12-4|TRBD1|TRBJ2-7
TGTGCCAGCAGTTCCCGGGACAGCCTTCTGAACGAGCAGTACTTC
CASSSRDSLLNEQYF